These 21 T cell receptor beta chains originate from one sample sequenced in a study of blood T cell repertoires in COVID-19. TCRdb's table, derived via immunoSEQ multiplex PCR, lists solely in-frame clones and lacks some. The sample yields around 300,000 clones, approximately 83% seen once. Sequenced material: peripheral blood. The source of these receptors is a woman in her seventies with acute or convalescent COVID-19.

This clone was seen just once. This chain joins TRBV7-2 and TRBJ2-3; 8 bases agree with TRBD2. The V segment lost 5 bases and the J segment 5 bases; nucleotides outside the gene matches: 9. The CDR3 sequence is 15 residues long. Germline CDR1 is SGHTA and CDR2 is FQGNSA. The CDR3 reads CASSLRTSLGDTQYF. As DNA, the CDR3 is TGTGCCAGCAGCCTACGGACTAGCTTGGGAGATACGCAGTATTTT.

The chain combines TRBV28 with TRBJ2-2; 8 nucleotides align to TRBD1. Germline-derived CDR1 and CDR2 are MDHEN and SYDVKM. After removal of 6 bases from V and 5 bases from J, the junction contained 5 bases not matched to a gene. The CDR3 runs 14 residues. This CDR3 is CASSTGGGTGELFF. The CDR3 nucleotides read TGTGCCAGCAGCACAGGGGGTGGTACCGGGGAGCTGTTTTTT.

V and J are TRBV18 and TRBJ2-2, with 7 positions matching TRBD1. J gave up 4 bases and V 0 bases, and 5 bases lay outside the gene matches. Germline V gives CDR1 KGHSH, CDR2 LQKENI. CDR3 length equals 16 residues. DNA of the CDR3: TGTGCCAGCTCACCACCCCTGGGACAGACCACCGGGGAGCTGTTTTTT. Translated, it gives CASSPPLGQTTGELFF. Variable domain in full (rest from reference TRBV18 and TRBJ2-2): NAGVMQNPRHLVRRRGQEARLRCSPMKGHSHVYWYRQLPEEGLKFMVYLQKENIIDESGMPKERFSAEFPKEGPSILRIQQVVRGDSAAYFCASSPPLGQTTGELFFGEGSRLTVL.

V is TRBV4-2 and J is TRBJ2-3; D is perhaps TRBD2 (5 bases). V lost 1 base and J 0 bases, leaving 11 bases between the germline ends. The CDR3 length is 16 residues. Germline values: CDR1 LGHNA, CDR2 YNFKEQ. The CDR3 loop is CASSQGIGGSTDTQYF. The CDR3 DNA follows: TGTGCCAGCAGCCAAGGAATTGGCGGGAGCACAGATACGCAGTATTTT.

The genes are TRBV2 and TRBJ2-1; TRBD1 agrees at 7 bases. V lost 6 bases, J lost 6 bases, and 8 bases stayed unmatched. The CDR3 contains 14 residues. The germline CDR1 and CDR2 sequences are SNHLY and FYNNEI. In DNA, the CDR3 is TGTGCCAGCAGGGGGACAGATTTTCTCAATGAGCAGTTCTTC. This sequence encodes CASRGTDFLNEQFF.

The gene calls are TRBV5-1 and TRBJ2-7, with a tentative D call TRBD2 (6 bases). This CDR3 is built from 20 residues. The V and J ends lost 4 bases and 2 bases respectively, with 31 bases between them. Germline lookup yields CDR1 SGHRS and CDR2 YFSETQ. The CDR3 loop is CASSRGLGDLEGFIPYEQYF. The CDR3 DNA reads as TGCGCCAGCAGCAGGGGATTGGGTGATTTGGAGGGGTTCATCCCCTACGAGCAGTACTTC.

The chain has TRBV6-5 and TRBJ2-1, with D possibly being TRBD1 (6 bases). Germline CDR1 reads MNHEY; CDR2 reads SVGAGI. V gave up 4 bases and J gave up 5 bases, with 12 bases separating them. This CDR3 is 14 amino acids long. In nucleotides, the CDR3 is TGTGCCAGCAGTTCCCCGGACAGTAACAATGAGCAGTTCTTC. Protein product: CASSSPDSNNEQFF.

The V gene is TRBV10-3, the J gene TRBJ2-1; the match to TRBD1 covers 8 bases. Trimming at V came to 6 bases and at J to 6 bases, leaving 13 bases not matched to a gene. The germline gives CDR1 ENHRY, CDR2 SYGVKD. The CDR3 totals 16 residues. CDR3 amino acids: CAISVGGQGASNEQFF. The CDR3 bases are TGTGCCATCAGCGTAGGGGGCCAGGGGGCGTCCAATGAGCAGTTCTTC.

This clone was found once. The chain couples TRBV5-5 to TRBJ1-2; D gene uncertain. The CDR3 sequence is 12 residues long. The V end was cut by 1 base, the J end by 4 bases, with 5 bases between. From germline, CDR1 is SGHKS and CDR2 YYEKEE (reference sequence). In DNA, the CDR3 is TGTGCCAGCAGCTTGAATCTCTATGGCTACACCTTC. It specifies CASSLNLYGYTF.

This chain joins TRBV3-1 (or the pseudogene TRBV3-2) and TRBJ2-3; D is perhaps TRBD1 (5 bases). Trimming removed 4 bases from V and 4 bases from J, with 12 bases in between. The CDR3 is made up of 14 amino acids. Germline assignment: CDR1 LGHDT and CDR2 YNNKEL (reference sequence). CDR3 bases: TGTGCCAGCAGCCCGCCTCTACAGGCAGATACGCAGTATTTT. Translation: CASSPPLQADTQYF.

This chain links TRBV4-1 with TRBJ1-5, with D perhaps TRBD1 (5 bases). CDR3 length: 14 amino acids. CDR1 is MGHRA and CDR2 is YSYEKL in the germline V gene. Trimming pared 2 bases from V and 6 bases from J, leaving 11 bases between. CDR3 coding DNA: TGCGCCAGCAGCCAATCTATTCAGGGTCAGCCCCAGCATTTT. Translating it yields CASSQSIQGQPQHF.

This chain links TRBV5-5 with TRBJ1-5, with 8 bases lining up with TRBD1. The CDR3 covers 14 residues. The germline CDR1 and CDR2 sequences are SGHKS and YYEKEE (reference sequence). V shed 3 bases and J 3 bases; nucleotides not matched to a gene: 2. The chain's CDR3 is CASSWGQDNQPQHF. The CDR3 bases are TGTGCCAGCAGCTGGGGACAGGACAATCAGCCCCAGCATTTT.

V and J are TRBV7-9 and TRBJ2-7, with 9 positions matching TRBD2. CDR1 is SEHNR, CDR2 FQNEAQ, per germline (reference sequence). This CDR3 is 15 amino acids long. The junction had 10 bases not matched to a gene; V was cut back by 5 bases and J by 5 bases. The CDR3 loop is CASSPPWRGGNEQYF. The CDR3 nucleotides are TGTGCCAGCAGCCCCCCATGGCGGGGGGGCAACGAGCAGTACTTC.

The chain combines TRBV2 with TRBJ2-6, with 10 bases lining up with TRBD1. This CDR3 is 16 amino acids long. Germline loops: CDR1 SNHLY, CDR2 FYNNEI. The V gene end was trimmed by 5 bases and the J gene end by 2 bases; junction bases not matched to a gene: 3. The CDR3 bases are TGTGCCAGCAGTCGGGACAGGGGCACTGGGGCCAACGTCCTGACTTTC. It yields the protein CASSRDRGTGANVLTF.

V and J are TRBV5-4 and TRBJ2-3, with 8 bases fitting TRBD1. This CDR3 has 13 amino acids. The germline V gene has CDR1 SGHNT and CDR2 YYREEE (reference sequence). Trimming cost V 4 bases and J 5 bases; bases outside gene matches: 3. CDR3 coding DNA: TGTGCCAGCAGCCCCACAGGGGGAGATACGCAGTATTTT. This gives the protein CASSPTGGDTQYF. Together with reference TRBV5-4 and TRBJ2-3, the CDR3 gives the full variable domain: ETGVTQSPTHLIKTRGQQVTLRCSSQSGHNTVSWYQQALGQGPQFIFQYYREEENGRGNFPPRFSGLQFPNYSSELNVNALELDDSALYLCASSPTGGDTQYFGPGTRLTVL.

CDR3: CASSLGGMYYGYTF. For the CDR3, the DNA is TGCGCCAGCAGCTTGGGAGGCATGTACTATGGCTACACCTTC. The chain joins TRBV5-1 to TRBJ1-2; D remains ambiguous. The CDR3 is made up of 14 amino acids. Germline V gives CDR1 SGHRS, CDR2 YFSETQ. Between the trimmed V and J ends, which lost 0 bases and 3 bases, there was a span of 9 bases.

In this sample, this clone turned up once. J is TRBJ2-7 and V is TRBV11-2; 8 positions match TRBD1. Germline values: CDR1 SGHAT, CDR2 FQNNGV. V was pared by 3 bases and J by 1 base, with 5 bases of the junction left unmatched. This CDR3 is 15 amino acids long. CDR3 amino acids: CASSFPGGRSYEQYF. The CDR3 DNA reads TGTGCCAGCAGCTTTCCAGGGGGCCGTTCCTACGAGCAGTACTTC.

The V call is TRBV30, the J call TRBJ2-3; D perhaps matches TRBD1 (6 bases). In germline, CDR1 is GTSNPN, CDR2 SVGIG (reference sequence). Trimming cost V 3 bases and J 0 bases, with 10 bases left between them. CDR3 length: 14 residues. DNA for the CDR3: TGTGCCTGGAGCACAGGGTCTAGCACAGATACGCAGTATTTT. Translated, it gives CAWSTGSSTDTQYF.

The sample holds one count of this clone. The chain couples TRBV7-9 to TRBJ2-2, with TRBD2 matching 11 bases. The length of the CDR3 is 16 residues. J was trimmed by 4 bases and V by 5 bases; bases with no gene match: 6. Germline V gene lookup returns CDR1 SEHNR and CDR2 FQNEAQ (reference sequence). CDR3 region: CASSTQGLAVTGELFF. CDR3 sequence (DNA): TGTGCCAGCAGCACGCAGGGACTAGCGGTCACCGGGGAGCTGTTTTTT. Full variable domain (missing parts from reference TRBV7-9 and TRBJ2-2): DTGVSQNPRHKITKRGQNVTFRCDPISEHNRLYWYRQTLGQGPEFLTYFQNEAQLEKSRLLSDRFSAERPKGSFSTLEIQRTEQGDSAMYLCASSTQGLAVTGELFFGEGSRLTVL.

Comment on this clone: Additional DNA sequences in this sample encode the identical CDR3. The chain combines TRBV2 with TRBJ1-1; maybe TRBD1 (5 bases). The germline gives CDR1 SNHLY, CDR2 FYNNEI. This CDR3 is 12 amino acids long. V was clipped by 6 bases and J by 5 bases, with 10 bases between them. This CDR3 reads CASRGGGTEAFF. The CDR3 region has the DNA TGTGCCAGCAGGGGGGGTGGGACTGAAGCTTTCTTT.

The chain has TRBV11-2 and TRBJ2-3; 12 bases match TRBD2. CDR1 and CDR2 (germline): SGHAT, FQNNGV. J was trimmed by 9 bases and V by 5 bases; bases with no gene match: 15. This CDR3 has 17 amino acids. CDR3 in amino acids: CASSPPMVLAGGLTQYF. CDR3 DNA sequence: TGTGCCAGCAGCCCCCCGATGGTCCTAGCGGGGGGGTTAACGCAGTATTTT.